This entry lists 17 T cell receptor beta chains sequenced from one sample in a study of blood T cell repertoires in COVID-19. Libraries were prepared by immunoSEQ multiplex PCR; TCRdb keeps only in-frame clonotypes and omits some of them. The data hold 85,000 to 130,000 clones, with roughly four fifths observed a single time. The sequenced sample consisted of peripheral blood. Every receptor here comes from a woman in her sixties with acute or convalescent COVID-19.

CDR3 in DNA: TGTGCTAGTGGCCGGGGACAGCGGGATGAAAAACTGTTTTTT. Translated: CASGRGQRDEKLFF. The chain joins TRBV12-5 to TRBJ1-4, with TRBD1 identical over 7 bases. The V gene end was trimmed by 6 bases and the J gene end by 6 bases; junction bases not matched to a gene: 7. CDR1 and CDR2 from the germline V gene are LGHNT and FRNRAP. The CDR3 spans 14 residues.

The chain has TRBV5-1 and TRBJ2-2; possible D gene TRBD2, 5 bases. V lost 4 bases to trimming and J lost 2 bases, with 15 bases between them. Germline CDR1 reads SGHRS; CDR2 reads YFSETQ. CDR3 length: 16 amino acids. CDR3 DNA: TGCGCCAGCAGCGCGGGTCCGGCGGTCAACACCGGGGAGCTGTTTTTT. Its protein is CASSAGPAVNTGELFF.

The V call is TRBV7-2, the J call TRBJ2-1; D possibly corresponds to TRBD1 (6 bases). The CDR3 has 15 residues. Germline assignment: CDR1 SGHTA and CDR2 FQGNSA. With 2 bases removed from V and 4 bases from J, the gap between germline ends came to 12 bases. The DNA of the CDR3 is TGTGCCAGCAGCTTAACCACAGGGCCTTACAATGAGCAGTTCTTC. It is translated as CASSLTTGPYNEQFF.

The rearrangement joins TRBV19 to TRBJ1-2, with D maybe TRBD1 (5 bases). Per germline, CDR1 LNHDA and CDR2 SQIVND (reference sequence). This CDR3 is 14 amino acids long. The germline V and J ends were trimmed by 9 bases and 5 bases, with 19 bases remaining between them. CDR3 DNA sequence: TGTGCCAGCCGTGCCGGGACGGGACTATATGGCTACACCTTC. This sequence encodes CASRAGTGLYGYTF.

The chain combines TRBV27 with TRBJ2-5; 7 bases agree with TRBD2. J was trimmed by 5 bases and V by 6 bases; bases with no gene match: 0. In germline, CDR1 is MNHEY, CDR2 SMNVEV (reference sequence). The CDR3 covers 11 residues. CDR3 loop: CASRGGETQYF. In DNA form, the CDR3 reads TGTGCCAGCAGGGGAGGGGAGACCCAGTACTTC.

In this sample, this clone turned up once. The chain combines TRBV19 with TRBJ2-3, with TRBD2 matching 10 bases. CDR1 and CDR2 from the germline V gene are LNHDA and SQIVND (reference sequence). V dropped 5 bases and J dropped 6; count of bases not matched to a gene: 8. The CDR3 runs to 15 residues. CDR3 amino acids: CASSRGSGGPDTQYF. The CDR3 coding sequence is TGTGCCAGTAGTCGGGGTAGCGGGGGGCCCGATACGCAGTATTTT.

This clone was seen only once. This chain joins TRBV27 and TRBJ2-7; TRBD1 matches 10 bases. Germline assignment: CDR1 MNHEY and CDR2 SMNVEV (reference sequence). The CDR3 totals 15 residues. V dropped 7 bases and J dropped 3; count of bases not matched to a gene: 9. The CDR3 reads CASNRAGTGVYEQYF. CDR3 in DNA: TGTGCCAGCAACCGGGCCGGGACAGGGGTCTACGAGCAGTACTTC.

This chain uses TRBV2 with TRBJ2-1; a possible D gene is TRBD1 (5 bases). The length of the CDR3 is 12 residues. V was cut by 5 bases and J by 9 bases, with 11 bases left in between. Germline V lookup: CDR1 SNHLY, CDR2 FYNNEI. For the CDR3, the DNA is TGTGCCAGCAGTCCAGGGTTTGGTGAGCAGTTCTTC. This encodes CASSPGFGEQFF.

V and J are TRBV4-1 and TRBJ2-1, with a possible D match to TRBD2 (7 bases). V was shortened by 0 bases and J by 4 bases, with 16 bases between the two germline ends. In germline, CDR1 is MGHRA, CDR2 YSYEKL. The CDR3 has 17 amino acids. CDR3 region: CASSQERAGAEYNEQFF. The CDR3 DNA reads TGCGCCAGCAGCCAAGAAAGGGCGGGGGCCGAATACAATGAGCAGTTCTTC.

The chain joins TRBV15 to TRBJ1-2, with D possibly matching TRBD1 (6 bases). Germline lookup yields CDR1 LNHNV and CDR2 YYDKDF (reference sequence). V dropped 4 bases and J dropped 4 bases, with 22 bases sitting between them. The CDR3 loop spans 17 amino acids. Here the CDR3 reads CATSTGGGQGLGYGYTF. In nucleotides, the CDR3 is TGTGCCACCAGCACGGGTGGGGGACAAGGTCTAGGCTATGGCTACACCTTC.

The gene calls are TRBV6-5 and TRBJ1-2; 7 positions agree with TRBD1. The CDR3 contains 14 residues. V lost 7 bases and J lost 4; bases outside the gene matches: 9. Germline V CDR1 and CDR2: MNHEY, SVGAGI. The CDR3 here is CASTPQGDSYGYTF. The CDR3 DNA follows: TGTGCCAGCACCCCCCAGGGGGATAGCTATGGCTACACCTTC.

The chain recombines TRBV19 with TRBJ2-7; 10 bases are a match to TRBD1. Germline V gene data show CDR1 as LNHDA and CDR2 as SQIVND (reference sequence). The length of the CDR3 is 16 residues. V shed 4 bases and J 6 bases; nucleotides not matched to a gene: 12. The CDR3 DNA reads as TGTGCCAGTAGTAGGACGACAGGGGGCCCGCCTGGCGAGCAGTACTTC. It codes for CASSRTTGGPPGEQYF.

V gene TRBV6-2 or TRBV6-3 combines with J gene TRBJ1-1; D is possibly TRBD1 (5 bases). V lost 1 base, J lost 3 bases, and 15 bases lay in between. Germline V lookup: CDR1 MNHEY, CDR2 SVGEGT. The CDR3 length is 16 residues. The CDR3 sequence: CASSYWAYRGDTEAFF. The CDR3 DNA reads TGTGCCAGCAGTTACTGGGCGTACCGGGGGGACACTGAAGCTTTCTTT.

In DNA form, the CDR3 reads TGTGCCAGCAGTGACAGAGCCAAAAACATTCAGTACTTC. This encodes CASSDRAKNIQYF. J is TRBJ2-4 and V is TRBV2; D not certain. Trimming removed 3 bases at V and 0 bases at J, with 3 bases between. CDR3 length: 13 residues. Germline values: CDR1 SNHLY, CDR2 FYNNEI.

The rearrangement links TRBV19 to TRBJ1-2, with unresolved D. V shed 3 bases and J shed 4 bases, with 12 bases lying between them. The germline CDR1 and CDR2 sequences are LNHDA and SQIVND (reference sequence). The CDR3 contains 14 residues. The CDR3 nucleotides read TGTGCCAGTAGTATTGGCGGTTTTAGCTATGGCTACACCTTC. Translating it yields CASSIGGFSYGYTF.

The genes are TRBV3-1 (or the pseudogene TRBV3-2) and TRBJ1-2; 8 positions agree with TRBD1. V lost 6 bases, J lost 7 bases, and 10 bases stayed unmatched. CDR1 LGHDT and CDR2 YNNKEL come from the germline V gene (reference sequence). CDR3 length: 14 residues. The CDR3, as DNA: TGTGCCAGCAGTGAACAGGACAGGGTGGGTGGCTACACCTTC. Its protein product is CASSEQDRVGGYTF.

The chain links TRBV18 to TRBJ1-1; the match to TRBD1 covers 8 bases. Germline values: CDR1 KGHSH, CDR2 LQKENI. This CDR3 region has 13 residues. J was trimmed by 4 bases and V by 5 bases; bases with no gene match: 3. CDR3 sequence: CASSSDRATEAFF. CDR3 sequence (DNA): TGTGCCAGCTCATCGGACAGGGCCACTGAAGCTTTCTTT.